The present entry profiles one T cell receptor (beta chain) with its context. Its antigen is unknown. The sample originates from a study of shared clonotypes between healthy human individuals. Across the whole study: Each donor's CD4 naive and CD4 memory cells filled three plates apiece, CD8 naive two, and CD8 memory one. Study-level results: Investigators collected only blood, and repertoires in tissues likely differ.

Profiled with immunoSEQ multiplex PCR; TCRdb holds only in-frame clones, not every one. The table shows around 2.3 million clones, with 90% to 96% occurring only once. Germline V CDR1 and CDR2: SGDLS, YYNGEE. The junction had 4 bases not matched to a gene; V was cut back by 3 bases and J by 7 bases. The CDR3 consists of 14 residues. This chain uses TRBV9 with TRBJ1-6; 7 bases are shared with TRBD1. The sequence derives from a young man in good health. The sequenced material came from naive CD4+ T cells sorted from blood. Subset of the sample: CD45RA+ positively selected. The CDR3 region has the DNA TGTGCCAGCAGCGGGACAGGTTGGAATTCACCCCTCCACTTT. This translates into CASSGTGWNSPLHF.